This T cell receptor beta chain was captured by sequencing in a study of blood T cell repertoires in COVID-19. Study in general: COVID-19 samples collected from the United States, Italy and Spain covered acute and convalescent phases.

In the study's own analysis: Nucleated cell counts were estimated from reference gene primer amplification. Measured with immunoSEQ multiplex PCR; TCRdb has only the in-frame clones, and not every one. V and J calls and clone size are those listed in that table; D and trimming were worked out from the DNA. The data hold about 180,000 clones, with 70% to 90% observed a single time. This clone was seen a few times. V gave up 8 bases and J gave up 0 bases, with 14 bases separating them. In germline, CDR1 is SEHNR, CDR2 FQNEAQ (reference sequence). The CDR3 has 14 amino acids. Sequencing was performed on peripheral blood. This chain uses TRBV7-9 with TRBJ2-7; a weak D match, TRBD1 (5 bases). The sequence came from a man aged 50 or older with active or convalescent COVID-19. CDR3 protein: CASEDTDHSYEQYF. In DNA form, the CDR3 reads TGTGCCAGCGAGGACACGGACCACTCCTACGAGCAGTACTTC. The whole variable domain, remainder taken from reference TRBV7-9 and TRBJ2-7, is DTGVSQNPRHKITKRGQNVTFRCDPISEHNRLYWYRQTLGQGPEFLTYFQNEAQLEKSRLLSDRFSAERPKGSFSTLEIQRTEQGDSAMYLCASEDTDHSYEQYFGPGTRLTVT.